Below are 8 T cell receptor beta chains sequenced from a single sample in a study of blood T cell repertoires in COVID-19. Method: immunoSEQ multiplex PCR; TCRdb's copy keeps in-frame clones and lacks some. There are 250,000 to 300,000 clones in the sample; around 86% occur only once, and 1.7% lies in the top ten. Sample: PBMCs or T cells enriched from blood (not recorded which). The receptors originated from a woman in her thirties or forties who had recovered from COVID-19.

The V and J genes are TRBV2 and TRBJ1-1; 7 bases agree with TRBD1. The ends lost 7 bases at V and 0 bases at J; junction bases unmatched: 2. Germline V gives CDR1 SNHLY, CDR2 FYNNEI. The CDR3 runs to 13 residues. CDR3 in DNA: TGTGCCAGCACCGGGACAGTGAACACTGAAGCTTTCTTT. Amino acid sequence: CASTGTVNTEAFF.

The rearrangement uses TRBV4-2 and TRBJ1-2; D not certain. The CDR3 is 18 amino acids. Germline values: CDR1 LGHNA, CDR2 YNFKEQ. V lost 3 bases and J 8 bases, leaving 28 bases between the germline ends. The CDR3 nucleotides read TGTGCCAGCAGCCAGGACTTTGGAAGGGAGAGGCCATTGAAAGGCTACACCTTC. This gives the protein CASSQDFGRERPLKGYTF.

This chain connects TRBV11-3 to TRBJ2-7, with 9 bases that match TRBD1. Per germline, CDR1 SGHNT and CDR2 YENEEA. This CDR3 is 13 amino acids long. Unmatched junction bases numbered 5, after V lost 5 bases and J lost 6 bases. The CDR3: CASSPGQGSEQYF. The CDR3 region has the DNA TGTGCCAGCAGCCCGGGACAGGGTAGCGAGCAGTACTTC. The full variable domain, rest sourced from reference TRBV11-3 and TRBJ2-7, is EAGVVQSPRYKIIEKKQPVAFWCNPISGHNTLYWYLQNLGQGPELLIRYENEEAVDDSQLPKDRFSAERLKGVDSTLKIQPAELGDSAVYLCASSPGQGSEQYFGPGTRLTVT.

V usage is TRBV2 and J usage is TRBJ2-3; a possible D gene is TRBD1 (5 bases). The CDR3 sequence is 12 residues long. CDR1 and CDR2 (germline): SNHLY, FYNNEI. Trimming removed 5 bases from V and 4 bases from J, with 7 bases in between. CDR3 nucleotides: TGTGCCAGCAGTATAGGGGCAGATACGCAGTATTTT. As protein: CASSIGADTQYF.

The chain has TRBV30 and TRBJ1-2; D is unresolved. Trimming left V 4 bases short and J 4 bases short, with 10 bases between. From germline, CDR1 is GTSNPN and CDR2 SVGIG (reference sequence). The CDR3 contains 12 residues. The CDR3 protein is CAWTLISYGYTF. The CDR3 nucleotides read TGTGCCTGGACGTTAATTAGCTATGGCTACACCTTC.

V is TRBV7-2 and J is TRBJ1-5; D is possibly TRBD1 (6 bases). The V and J ends lost 1 base and 6 bases respectively, with 7 bases between them. The CDR3 sequence is 13 residues long. The germline V gene encodes CDR1 SGHTA and CDR2 FQGNSA. CDR3 nucleotide sequence: TGTGCCAGCAGCTTAGGGGGGCGTCAGCCCCAGCATTTT. It specifies CASSLGGRQPQHF.

This chain links TRBV5-1 with TRBJ2-7; a weak D match, TRBD1 (6 bases). The CDR3 contains 15 residues. The V end lost 2 bases, the J end lost 3 bases, and 15 bases lay between the germline ends. Germline CDR1 and CDR2: SGHRS and YFSETQ. CDR3 coding DNA: TGCGCCAGCAGCTTTCGTTCCTCAGGGGACTACGAGCAGTACTTC. Protein: CASSFRSSGDYEQYF.

V gene TRBV30 combines with J gene TRBJ1-3; D gene uncertain. The CDR3 is made up of 14 amino acids. V gave up 3 bases and J gave up 4 bases, with 13 bases separating them. The germline CDR1 and CDR2 sequences are GTSNPN and SVGIG (reference sequence). Here the CDR3 reads CAWRPSGGGNTIYF. CDR3 DNA: TGTGCCTGGAGGCCCTCAGGAGGCGGAAACACCATATATTTT.